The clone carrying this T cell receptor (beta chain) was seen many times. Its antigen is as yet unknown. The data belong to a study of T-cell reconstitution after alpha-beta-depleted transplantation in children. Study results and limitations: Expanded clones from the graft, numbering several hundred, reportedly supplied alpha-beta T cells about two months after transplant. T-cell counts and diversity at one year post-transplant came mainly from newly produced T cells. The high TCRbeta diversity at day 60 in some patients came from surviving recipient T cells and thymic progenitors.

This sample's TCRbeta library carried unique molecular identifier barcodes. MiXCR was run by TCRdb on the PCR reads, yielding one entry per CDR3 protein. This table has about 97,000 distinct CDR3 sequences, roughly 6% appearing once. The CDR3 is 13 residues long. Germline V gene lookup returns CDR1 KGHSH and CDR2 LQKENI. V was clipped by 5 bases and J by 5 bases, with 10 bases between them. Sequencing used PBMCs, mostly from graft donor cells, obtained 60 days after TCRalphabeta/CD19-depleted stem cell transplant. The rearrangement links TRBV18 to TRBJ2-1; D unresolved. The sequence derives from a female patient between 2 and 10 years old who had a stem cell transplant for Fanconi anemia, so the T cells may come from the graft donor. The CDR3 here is CASSSSSHNEQFF. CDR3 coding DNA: TGTGCCAGCTCATCTAGTAGTCACAATGAGCAGTTCTTC.